This T cell receptor (beta chain) appears in the sequencing data of a study of human T cells and chemical hapten exposure. General study results and limits: A positive correlation with patch test score was shown by PT1 expanded TCR counts.

CDR1 MGHRA and CDR2 YSYEKL come from the germline V gene. This CDR3 region has 14 residues. V gave up 4 bases and J gave up 2 bases, with 9 bases separating them. TCRdb reanalysed the RACE reads using MiXCR and keeps one entry per CDR3 protein. The sample carries more than 150,000 distinct CDR3 sequences, 24% recorded once. Time point in this sample: patch test 3, about 24 weeks after DPC sensitization. Treatment of the sample: therapeutic diphenylcyclopropenone sensitization with weekly scalp DPC. Donation of samples came from alopecia patients who were 18 to 70 years old and suitable for DPC. This clonotype has ten or more counts. What it recognizes is unknown.

The source of this sequence is a woman aged 40 to 55 with alopecia areata. Some clones in this sample may be carry-over from other donors' samples. The chain joins TRBV4-1 to TRBJ1-3; a possible D gene is TRBD1 (5 bases). Sequenced here: whole blood, sampled in connection with sensitization to the hapten diphenylcyclopropenone (DPC). DNA of the CDR3: TGCGCCAGCAGCCTACAGGAGGCTGGAAACACCATATATTTT. Encoded protein: CASSLQEAGNTIYF.